This T cell receptor beta chain comes out of a study of T cell responses to AZD1222 COVID-19 vaccine (dated by TCRdb to the early 2020s). Broadly, across the study: TCR sequencing was performed for roughly 250 trial participants, of whom some 200 were given two doses of AZD1222 and 26 were given two doses of MenACWY control vaccine. Enrollment into the trials was organized by age into subgroups of 18-55, 56-69 and 70-plus years, and those subgroups contained about 150, 27 and 61 TCR-sequenced participants, respectively.

The time point label for this specimen denotes: about 28 days (+/-7) after the second vaccine dose. AZD1222 recipients with second doses at about 4 weeks or about 12 weeks were pooled, because spike-specific TCR depth and breadth did not differ between schedules. The vaccinee samples were drawn from two UK trials, COV001 and COV002, one of which was a single-blind randomized controlled phase 2/3 trial testing AZD1222 (ChAdOx1 nCoV-19) in healthy adults. For TCRbeta chain sequencing, PBMC samples from trial participants were taken at day 0 and at day 28 after the second dose. The CDR3 regions of human TCRbeta chains were subjected to immunosequencing. The paper's data handling went like this. TCRs in the repertoires were compared against a reference library of SARS-CoV-2-specific TCRs that had been generated with the MIRA antigen-specificity platform. Breadth was defined as the fraction of unique TCRs that were SARS-CoV-2-associated, and depth was defined as the fraction of total T cells that were SARS-CoV-2-associated. Using the MIRA data, every spike-specific TCR was mapped to the spike region that the TCR reacted to and assigned to either a CD4 or a CD8 class. Log10-transformed breadth and depth values were compared by one-way ANOVA with Sidak's multiple comparisons tests. TCRdb stores this immuneACCESS table with in-frame sequences only. Part of the clones is absent; in the studies checked, under half of the shortfall reflects unresolved V genes, and no reason is known for the rest. The DNA gave D and trimming, while V, J and clone size come from that table. Here the sample has approximately 170,000 clones; around 88% occur a single time. The top ten hold roughly 1.1% of the sample.

The research as a whole found: The 56-69-year group was small, and its depth increase did not reach significance, likely because of low power. Participants were mostly white British, with more females than males. The authors suggested clonal diversity may have been underestimated. Vaccine-associated CD4 TCRs spanned the whole spike protein, with dominant responses in regions 160-218 and 743-854. Spike-specific TCR breadth and depth rose significantly after two AZD1222 doses compared with day 0 and with MenACWY recipients. No day 14 peak-response samples were available, so repertoires were characterized only after the peak T cell response. Nearly half of unique spike-specific TCRs reportedly recognized epitopes outside regions mutated in the B.1.351 and B.1.1.7 variants. Only 5 to 7 AZD1222 recipients were SARS-CoV-2 seropositive at baseline, limiting conclusions about previously exposed vaccinees.

To note about this clone: Its antigen is still unknown. Base qualities are not recorded, but no much larger clone differs from it by a single base.

From the germline V gene (reference sequence), CDR1 is SEHNR and CDR2 is FQNEAQ. The CDR3 contains 12 residues, cysteine and phenylalanine counted. The retained sequence is limited to the CDR3, 36 bases, with the frame set at the first base. The junction carries 7 bases between V and J, which are trimmed by 2 bases and 5 bases respectively. The source was peripheral blood, collected 28 days after the second AZD1222 dose. The chain uses TRBV7-9 and TRBJ2-7; possibly the D gene is TRBD2, per 5 matching bases. The TCR comes from an adult who received the AZD1222 COVID-19 vaccine. The CDR3 region has the sequence CASSLHGDEQYF. The DNA sequence follows: TGTGCCAGCAGCTTACACGGGGACGAGCAGTACTTC.